A selection of T cell receptor beta chains follows, all from one sample in a study of cytomegalovirus exposure and HLA in healthy donors. Using immunoSEQ multiplex PCR, the repertoire was profiled, and TCRdb retains in-frame clones only, with some absent. Among some 180,000 clones listed, less than 80% were seen once. The material sequenced was PBMCs. The receptor set was obtained from a woman aged 25-40 years in good health and CMV-seropositive. CDR3s leave out the opening cysteine and the closing phenylalanine or tryptophan. The D gene is left open where the match is weak.

j_gene: TRBJ2-1; v_gene: TRBV4-1; d_gene: TRBD2; CDR3aa: ASSHDSHSGRAYNEQF
j_gene: TRBJ1-1; v_gene: TRBV6-1; d_gene: NA; CDR3aa: ASSPTNRNTEAF
j_gene: TRBJ1-2; v_gene: TRBV10-1; d_gene: TRBD1; CDR3aa: ASRTGGVGYGYT
j_gene: TRBJ2-7; v_gene: TRBV6-5; d_gene: TRBD1; CDR3aa: ASSYGTGGLVGEQY
j_gene: TRBJ2-1; v_gene: TRBV4-1; d_gene: TRBD2; CDR3aa: ASSQELAGNEQF
j_gene: TRBJ2-1; v_gene: TRBV29-1; d_gene: TRBD2; CDR3aa: SVVREGSYNEQF
j_gene: TRBJ1-2; v_gene: TRBV4-2; d_gene: NA; CDR3aa: ASSQATGNYGYT
j_gene: TRBJ1-1; v_gene: TRBV9; d_gene: NA; CDR3aa: ASSVGKWAAEAF
j_gene: TRBJ2-7; v_gene: TRBV7-6; d_gene: TRBD1; CDR3aa: ASSAQGTGAVYEQY
j_gene: TRBJ2-7; v_gene: TRBV10-3; d_gene: TRBD2; CDR3aa: ATQPGLAGGPHEQY
j_gene: TRBJ1-5; v_gene: TRBV6-1; d_gene: NA; CDR3aa: ASSEGQDHQPQH
j_gene: TRBJ2-7; v_gene: TRBV4-1; d_gene: TRBD1; CDR3aa: ASSSWTGFNEQY
j_gene: TRBJ2-2; v_gene: TRBV19; d_gene: TRBD1; CDR3aa: ASGGRRAGGSGELF
j_gene: TRBJ2-4; v_gene: TRBV13; d_gene: NA; CDR3aa: ASSSLEAKNIQY
j_gene: TRBJ2-7; v_gene: TRBV19; d_gene: NA; CDR3aa: ASSPWTAGYEQY
j_gene: TRBJ2-7; v_gene: TRBV5-1; d_gene: NA; CDR3aa: ASTQQPGVGEQY
j_gene: TRBJ1-3; v_gene: TRBV29-1; d_gene: NA; CDR3aa: SGTGGDGNTIY
j_gene: TRBJ2-1; v_gene: TRBV5-1; d_gene: TRBD2; CDR3aa: ASSTGLAGGLQF
j_gene: TRBJ2-2; v_gene: TRBV21-1; d_gene: NA; CDR3aa: ASSKGAGATVRTGELF
j_gene: TRBJ2-1; v_gene: TRBV5-6; d_gene: NA; CDR3aa: ASSLGAAGDEQF
j_gene: TRBJ1-4; v_gene: TRBV6-5; d_gene: TRBD1; CDR3aa: ASSYLTGTNEKLF
j_gene: TRBJ2-7; v_gene: TRBV5-4; d_gene: TRBD2; CDR3aa: ASSSTSGGSYEQY
j_gene: TRBJ1-1; v_gene: TRBV30; d_gene: TRBD1; CDR3aa: AWSAYLAGQENEAF
j_gene: TRBJ2-5; v_gene: TRBV15; d_gene: NA; CDR3aa: ATSRTGEETQY
j_gene: TRBJ2-1; v_gene: TRBV7-9; d_gene: TRBD2; CDR3aa: ASSSSGRNYNEQF
j_gene: TRBJ2-5; v_gene: TRBV7-2; d_gene: NA; CDR3aa: ASSPLTETQY
j_gene: TRBJ2-1; v_gene: TRBV2; d_gene: TRBD1; CDR3aa: ASSEFRGTGGSDEQF
j_gene: TRBJ2-1; v_gene: TRBV4-1; d_gene: TRBD1; CDR3aa: ASSLRTGDRNEQF
j_gene: TRBJ1-1; v_gene: TRBV7-2; d_gene: NA; CDR3aa: ASSLVPGGNTEAF